These T cell receptor beta chains were read from a single sample in a study of T cell responses to AZD1222 COVID-19 vaccine. TCRdb's copy holds only in-frame clones and misses some; the assay was immunoSEQ multiplex PCR. This sample has roughly 120,000 clones, with around nine tenths found just once. Source: peripheral blood, taken 28 days after the second AZD1222 dose. Receptors were obtained from an adult who received the AZD1222 COVID-19 vaccine. CDR3s include the opening cysteine and the closing phenylalanine or tryptophan. Each record gives: clone size, D gene, J gene, V gene, CDR3 protein, CDR3 DNA. A D gene is named only where the DNA matches it firmly. A clone size is listed for some rows: how often the clone was seen (once, few, many), or a class if it is expanded.

size: once; D: NA; J: TRBJ2-7; V: TRBV9; CDR3: CASSAAGASSYEQYF; DNA: TGTGCCAGCAGCGCCGCCGGGGCCAGCTCCTACGAGCAGTACTTC
size: NA; D: NA; J: TRBJ2-1; V: TRBV29-1; CDR3: CSVDRGADEQFF; DNA: TGCAGCGTTGATCGGGGGGCCGATGAGCAGTTCTTC
size: NA; D: NA; J: TRBJ2-2; V: TRBV9; CDR3: CASSVGMNTGELFF; DNA: TGTGCCAGCAGCGTAGGGATGAACACCGGGGAGCTGTTTTTT
size: NA; D: NA; J: TRBJ1-2; V: TRBV5-1; CDR3: CASSLGEGTYGYTF; DNA: TGCGCCAGCAGCTTGGGAGAGGGTACCTATGGCTACACCTTC
size: few; D: TRBD1; J: TRBJ1-4; V: TRBV4-2; CDR3: CASSQDATGYEKLFF; DNA: TGTGCCAGCAGCCAAGACGCGACAGGGTATGAAAAACTGTTTTTT
size: few; D: TRBD1; J: TRBJ2-3; V: TRBV11-3; CDR3: CASSLGTGAGRDPTDTQYF; DNA: TGTGCCAGCAGCTTAGGGACAGGGGCCGGGCGGGATCCCACAGATACGCAGTATTTT
size: NA; D: TRBD1; J: TRBJ2-1; V: TRBV5-4; CDR3: CASSWDRGEQFF; DNA: TGTGCCAGCAGCTGGGACAGGGGTGAGCAGTTCTTC
size: NA; D: NA; J: TRBJ1-2; V: TRBV6-6; CDR3: CASSDDRFYGYTF; DNA: TGTGCCAGCAGCGACGACAGATTCTATGGCTACACCTTC
size: NA; D: NA; J: TRBJ1-1; V: TRBV4-3; CDR3: CASSRGRRNTEAFF; DNA: TGCGCCAGCAGCCGCGGGAGGCGGAACACTGAAGCTTTCTTT
size: NA; D: NA; J: TRBJ1-2; V: TRBV19; CDR3: CARQGGDYGYTF; DNA: TGTGCCAGGCAAGGCGGGGACTATGGCTACACCTTC
size: NA; D: TRBD1; J: TRBJ1-3; V: TRBV19; CDR3: CASQPRGQGALKAGNTIYF; DNA: TGTGCCAGTCAGCCCCGCGGACAGGGGGCGTTAAAAGCTGGAAACACCATATATTTT
size: NA; D: NA; J: TRBJ2-1; V: TRBV7-2; CDR3: CASTRIRTIYNEQFF; DNA: TGTGCCAGCACCCGCATCCGGACTATCTACAATGAGCAGTTCTTC
size: NA; D: NA; J: TRBJ2-1; V: TRBV7-6; CDR3: CASSTGHYNEQFF; DNA: TGTGCCAGCAGCACCGGGCACTACAATGAGCAGTTCTTC
size: NA; D: TRBD2; J: TRBJ2-1; V: TRBV15; CDR3: CATSRLAVNNEQFF; DNA: TGTGCCACCAGCAGACTAGCGGTCAACAATGAGCAGTTCTTC
size: NA; D: NA; J: TRBJ2-3; V: TRBV24-1; CDR3: CATSDPTDTQYF; DNA: TGTGCCACCAGTGACCCCACAGATACGCAGTATTTT
size: few; D: TRBD1; J: TRBJ1-6; V: TRBV18; CDR3: CASSPRGQGDNSPLHF; DNA: TGTGCCAGCTCACCACGGGGACAGGGAGACAATTCACCCCTCCACTTT
size: NA; D: TRBD1; J: TRBJ2-7; V: TRBV11-2; CDR3: CASSSFRDSTYEQYF; DNA: TGTGCCAGCAGCTCTTTCCGGGACAGTACCTACGAGCAGTACTTC
size: few; D: TRBD1; J: TRBJ1-3; V: TRBV6-5; CDR3: CASRTGEFGNTIYF; DNA: TGTGCCAGCCGTACAGGGGAGTTTGGAAACACCATATATTTT
size: once; D: NA; J: TRBJ1-5; V: TRBV2; CDR3: CASSAGWGNQPQHF; DNA: TGTGCCAGCAGTGCAGGGTGGGGCAATCAGCCCCAGCATTTT
size: NA; D: NA; J: TRBJ1-6; V: TRBV4-3; CDR3: CASSHANSPLSPLHF; DNA: TGCGCCAGCAGCCACGCAAACTCTCCCTTGTCACCCCTCCACTTT
size: NA; D: NA; J: TRBJ1-5; V: TRBV28; CDR3: CASNRGNQPQHF; DNA: TGTGCCAGTAACAGGGGCAATCAGCCCCAGCATTTT
size: NA; D: TRBD2; J: TRBJ2-5; V: TRBV15; CDR3: CATSREELAETDETQYF; DNA: TGTGCCACCAGCAGAGAGGAGCTAGCGGAAACGGATGAGACCCAGTACTTC
size: NA; D: NA; J: TRBJ2-4; V: TRBV5-6; CDR3: CASSLGQNIQYF; DNA: TGTGCCAGCAGCCTGGGGCAAAACATTCAGTACTTC
size: once; D: NA; J: TRBJ2-2; V: TRBV11-3; CDR3: CASSLSGTGELFF; DNA: TGTGCCAGCAGCTTAAGCGGTACCGGGGAGCTGTTTTTT
size: NA; D: NA; J: TRBJ1-4; V: TRBV7-8; CDR3: CASSLAQPDRITTNEKLFF; DNA: TGTGCCAGCAGCTTAGCCCAGCCAGACAGGATCACAACTAATGAAAAACTGTTTTTT
size: few; D: TRBD2; J: TRBJ2-3; V: TRBV19; CDR3: CASSILGLAGSTDTQYF; DNA: TGTGCCAGTAGTATACTGGGCCTAGCGGGGAGCACAGATACGCAGTATTTT
size: NA; D: TRBD1; J: TRBJ2-7; V: TRBV14; CDR3: CASSLRQGLIYEQYF; DNA: TGTGCCAGCAGCTTAAGACAGGGCCTCATCTACGAGCAGTACTTC
size: NA; D: NA; J: TRBJ1-1; V: TRBV6-1; CDR3: CASSEGAENTEAFF; DNA: TGTGCCAGCAGTGAAGGAGCCGAGAACACTGAAGCTTTCTTT
size: NA; D: NA; J: TRBJ1-2; V: TRBV12-3/TRBV12-4; CDR3: CASSTRFNGYTF; DNA: TGTGCCAGCAGTACACGGTTTAATGGCTACACCTTC